The clone carrying this TCR beta chain was observed once. Germline values: CDR1 SGHRS, CDR2 YFSETQ. J lost 5 bases, V lost 4 bases, and 6 bases had no gene match. CDR3 length: 13 amino acids. These data originate in a study of T cell responses to AZD1222 COVID-19 vaccine. Profiling relied on immunoSEQ multiplex PCR, and the TCRdb table lists in-frame clones only, not all of them. The sample carries about 200,000 clones, approximately 93% recorded once. The V call is TRBV5-1, the J call TRBJ2-7, with 7 positions matching TRBD1. This TCR was recovered from an adult who received the AZD1222 COVID-19 vaccine. The source was peripheral blood, collected 28 days after the second AZD1222 dose. The CDR3 DNA follows: TGCGCCAGCAGCATAGGACAGGTAAACGAGCAGTACTTC. It yields the protein CASSIGQVNEQYF.